The clone carrying this T cell receptor beta chain has only a few counts. Antigen: not known. This record belongs to a study of response to subunit inactivated influenza vaccine. Points from the study as a whole: Each seasonal flu vaccination may recruit only limited new T cells, authors suggested.

V shed 4 bases and J shed 1 base, with 14 bases lying between them. The CDR3 spans 15 residues. Germline CDR1 and CDR2: MDHEN and SYDVKM. One entry per CDR3 protein, called by TCRdb with MiXCR from the RT-PCR reads. The profile covers a few hundred thousand distinct CDR3 sequences, with roughly 7.9% appearing a single time and 13% taken by the ten largest. This sequence joins TRBV28 and TRBJ2-7; a weak D match, TRBD2 (6 bases). This TCR came from a man aged 50 to 69 who received an inactivated influenza vaccine. This specimen consisted of PBMCs from blood, obtained around 2 years after vaccination. The DNA of the CDR3 is TGTGCCAGCAGTTCCCCTCGCGGGGTGTCCTACGAGCAGTACTTC. This gives the protein CASSSPRGVSYEQYF.